This entry describes one TCR beta chain. The clone's antigen remains unknown. Per-nucleotide qualities are absent, and no much larger clonotype sits a single base away. The library came from the immunoSEQ multiplex PCR assay. In TCRdb, the immuneACCESS table is reduced to in-frame sequences with V and J assigned. These tables do not hold every clone; where another copy was compared, an unresolved V gene accounts for under half, and the others remain unexplained. In this sample the table shows some 660,000 clones, 70% to 90% of which occur a single time. The top ten hold 0.0094% of the sample. Counted from cysteine to phenylalanine, this CDR3 has 12 amino acids. Only the CDR3 part of the read is kept: 36 bases, read in frame from the first base. Trimming at the junction amounts to 2 bases on V and 11 bases on J, and the germline ends lie 8 bases apart. CDR1 and CDR2 were assigned from the germline V gene as SGHDT and YYEEEE.

This sample was included in a study of shared T cell receptors in the human thymus (dated by TCRdb to 2020 to 2022). Turning to the overall study: The study investigated the way shared, self-reactive T-cell receptor alpha chains are produced in the human thymus.

Separately, the same data were catalogued under a study of human thymus T cells. The second paper further reports: Immunologically healthy infants undergoing open corrective cardiac surgery for congenital heart defects in Finland were used as donors. Thymus tissue was obtained as surgical resects removed during corrective cardiac surgery. Usage of V and J gene segments appeared to be biased in both the thymic and the peripheral blood repertoires. Highly overlapping thymic TCR repertoires among unrelated individuals were reported in the related research. The study characterized TCR alpha and beta repertoires from under ten infant thymus samples and a few related peripheral blood samples. Donor ages ranging from roughly 6 to 250 days were recorded, and about six male and a couple of female infants were included in the cohort. Thymocytes were mechanically released from the tissue and were stored as pellets of roughly 9.5-34 million cells at -70 degrees C. A QIAsymphony instrument was used to extract genomic DNA from the frozen cell pellets. TCRB and TCRAD loci were amplified from a standardized quantity of quality-controlled genomic DNA using the immunoSEQ multiplex PCR assay. The V(D)J region was spanned by amplicons of a length sufficient to cover the CDR3 and to identify V and J genes. The commercial immunoSEQ service was used to sequence amplicons on an Illumina platform. Primer bias and sequencing errors were corrected as previously described, and TCRAD and TCRB definitions were based on the IMGT database. immunoSEQ Analyzer 3.0 and VDJTools were used for repertoire analysis, which covered basic statistics, V/J segment usage, diversity estimates, rarefaction and pairwise overlap. Chao1, ChaoE, Efron-Thisted, Shannon and inverse Simpson indices were used to estimate diversity, which was also estimated on datasets down-sampled to the smallest sample. For repertoire overlap, CDR3 nucleotide sequence, V gene and J gene had to match strictly, and clustering was done by Jaccard-based multidimensional scaling. On average, thymus samples yielded roughly 800,000 unique TCRB clonotypes, whereas blood samples yielded about 80,000.

The rearrangement combines TRBV5-6 with TRBJ1-6; the D gene assignment is ambiguous. The clonotype originates from a boy in the first two years of life with a congenital heart defect. Donor details come from another sample of the same person, matched by shared clones. Sequenced input: thymocytes. The CDR3 amino acid sequence is: CASSFLGPPLHF. The DNA reads as follows: TGTGCCAGCAGCTTTCTTGGCCCACCCCTCCACTTT.